Below, 8 T cell receptor beta chains from the same sample are listed, as sequenced in a study of regulatory T cells in long-lasting Graves disease. Libraries of TCR beta came from iRepertoire HTBI primers plus Arm-PCR of CDR3 regions. TCRdb analysed the multiplex PCR reads with MiXCR anew, one entry per CDR3 protein. The data show 400,000 to 450,000 distinct CDR3 sequences, about 16% seen once. Time point of the sample: newly diagnosed GD, antithyroid drugs for less than 3 months. PBMCs were the source of the RNA used for TCR sequencing. These data were also reused for a study on T cells in Graves' hyperthyroidism and ophthalmopathy.

The input for sequencing was peripheral blood mononuclear cells (PBMCs), taken at new diagnosis, from a patient treated with antithyroid drugs. Receptors were obtained from a woman under 40 with Graves disease.

A few counts support this clonotype. The chain combines TRBV20-1 with TRBJ2-3; D is possibly TRBD1 (6 bases). The V gene lost 5 bases and the J gene lost 1 base, with 13 bases spanning the gap. Germline V gives CDR1 DFQATT, CDR2 SNEGSKA (reference sequence). This CDR3 comprises 14 residues. CDR3 DNA sequence: TGCAGTGCTCCAGACTCAGGGGGCACAGATACGCAGTATTTT. Amino acids: CSAPDSGGTDTQYF.

This rearrangement joins TRBV5-1 to TRBJ2-5; weak D call: TRBD2 (6 bases). V was pared by 7 bases and J by 2 bases, with 15 bases between. Germline CDR1 reads SGHRS; CDR2 reads YFSETQ. This CDR3 region has 14 residues. The chain's CDR3 is CASGLWDSQETQYF. Here the CDR3 DNA reads TGCGCCAGCGGGCTCTGGGACTCGCAAGAGACCCAGTACTTC.

This clonotype occurred a few times. It may be a read error: a sequence one base away is much more abundant. V usage is TRBV6-2 or TRBV6-3 and J usage is TRBJ2-1; maybe TRBD1 (6 bases). Germline values: CDR1 MNHEY, CDR2 SVGEGT. Between the trimmed V and J ends, which lost 0 bases and 10 bases, there was a span of 10 bases. This CDR3 region has 13 residues. The CDR3: CASSYSGALEQFF. The CDR3 bases are TGTGCCAGCAGTTACTCGGGGGCGCTGGAGCAGTTCTTC.

This clonotype was observed at least ten times. This chain connects TRBV13 to TRBJ2-1; 9 bases align to TRBD1. CDR1 PRHDT and CDR2 FYEKMQ come from the germline V gene (reference sequence). This CDR3 is built from 18 residues. With V trimmed by 5 bases and J by 9 bases, 20 bases remained unmatched. CDR3 DNA sequence: TGTGCCAGCAGCCTCAGCCTGGGGTGGACAGGGGAATCGGGTGAGCAGTTCTTC. Protein sequence: CASSLSLGWTGESGEQFF. The complete variable domain, with remaining parts taken from reference TRBV13 and TRBJ2-1, reads AAGVIQSPRHLIKEKRETATLKCYPIPRHDTVYWYQQGPGQDPQFLISFYEKMQSDKGSIPDRFSAQQFSDYHSELNMSSLELGDSALYFCASSLSLGWTGESGEQFFGPGTRLTVL.

This clonotype appeared a few times. This chain links TRBV5-4 with TRBJ2-7, with D maybe TRBD2 (6 bases). V gave up 0 bases and J gave up 2 bases, with 12 bases separating them. The CDR3 is 15 residues long. Germline V gene lookup returns CDR1 SGHNT and CDR2 YYREEE (reference sequence). This CDR3 is CASSLGAGPTYEQYF. The CDR3 DNA reads TGTGCCAGCAGCTTGGGGGCGGGACCCACCTACGAGCAGTACTTC.

This clonotype was detected ten times or more. The chain couples TRBV28 to TRBJ2-5, with TRBD2 as a possible D gene (5 bases). Deletions cut 8 bases from V and 5 bases from J, with 18 bases between. The CDR3 is made up of 14 amino acids. Germline lookup yields CDR1 MDHEN and CDR2 SYDVKM. CDR3 in amino acids: CASARRFKGETQYF. In DNA, the CDR3 is TGTGCCAGCGCCCGGAGGTTTAAAGGGGAGACCCAGTACTTC. Complete variable domain (other parts from reference TRBV28 and TRBJ2-5): DVKVTQSSRYLVKRTGEKVFLECVQDMDHENMFWYRQDPGLGLRLIYFSYDVKMKEKGDIPEGYSVSREKKERFSLILESASTNQTSMYLCASARRFKGETQYFGPGTRLLVL.

In its sample, this clonotype was seen many times. J is TRBJ1-2 and V is TRBV12-3 or TRBV12-4, with D possibly TRBD1 on 5 matching bases. The CDR3 extends over 14 amino acids. V shed 2 bases and J shed 8 bases, with 15 bases lying between them. The CDR3, as DNA: TGTGCCAGCAGTTTAAGGTCGGGACTATGGGGCTACACCTTC. It codes for CASSLRSGLWGYTF.

In its sample, this clonotype was seen a few times. The chain combines TRBV3-1 with TRBJ2-7, with a possible D match to TRBD2 (7 bases). The CDR3 totals 16 residues. V gave up 0 bases and J gave up 0 bases, with 12 bases separating them. The V gene's germline CDR1 is LGHDT and CDR2 YNNKEL (reference sequence). CDR3 residues: CASSQEGGGPSYEQYF. The DNA of the CDR3 is TGTGCCAGCAGCCAAGAAGGGGGAGGGCCCTCCTACGAGCAGTACTTC.